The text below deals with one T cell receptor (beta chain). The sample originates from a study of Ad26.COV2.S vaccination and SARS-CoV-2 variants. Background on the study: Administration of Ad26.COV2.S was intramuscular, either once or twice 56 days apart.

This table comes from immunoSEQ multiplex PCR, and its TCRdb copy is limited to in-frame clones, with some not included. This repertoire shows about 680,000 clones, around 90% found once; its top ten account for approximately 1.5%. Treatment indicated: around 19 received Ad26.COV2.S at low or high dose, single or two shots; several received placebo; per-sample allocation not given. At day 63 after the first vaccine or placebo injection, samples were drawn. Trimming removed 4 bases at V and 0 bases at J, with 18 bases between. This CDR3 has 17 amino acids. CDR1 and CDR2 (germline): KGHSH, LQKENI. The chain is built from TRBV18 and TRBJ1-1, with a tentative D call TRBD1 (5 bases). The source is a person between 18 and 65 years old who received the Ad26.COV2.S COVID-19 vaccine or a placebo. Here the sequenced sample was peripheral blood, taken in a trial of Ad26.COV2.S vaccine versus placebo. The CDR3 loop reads CASSLETPGPLNTEAFF. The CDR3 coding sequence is TGTGCCAGCTCACTGGAGACTCCGGGACCGCTGAACACTGAAGCTTTCTTT.